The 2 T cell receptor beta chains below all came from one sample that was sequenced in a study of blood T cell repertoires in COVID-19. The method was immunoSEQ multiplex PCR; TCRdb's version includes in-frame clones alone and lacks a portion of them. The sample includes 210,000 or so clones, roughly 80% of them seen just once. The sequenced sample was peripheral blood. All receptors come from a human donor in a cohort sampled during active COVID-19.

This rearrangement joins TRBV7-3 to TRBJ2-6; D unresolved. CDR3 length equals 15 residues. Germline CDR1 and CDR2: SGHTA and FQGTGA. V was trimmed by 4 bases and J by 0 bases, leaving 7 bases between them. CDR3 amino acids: CASSYINSGANVLTF. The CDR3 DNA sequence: TGTGCCAGCAGCTATATTAACTCTGGGGCCAACGTCCTGACTTTC.

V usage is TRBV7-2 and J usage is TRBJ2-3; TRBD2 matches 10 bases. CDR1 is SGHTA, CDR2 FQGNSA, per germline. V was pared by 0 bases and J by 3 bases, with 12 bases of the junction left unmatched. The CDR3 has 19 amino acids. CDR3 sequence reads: CASSLARVTASGSTDTQYF. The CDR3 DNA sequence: TGTGCCAGCAGCTTAGCGAGGGTGACGGCTAGCGGGAGTACAGATACGCAGTATTTT.